This passage covers 18 T cell receptor beta chains from one sample sequenced in a study of T cells in Graves' hyperthyroidism and ophthalmopathy. Amplification yielded TCR beta CDR3 regions, with RNA transcripts as the source. The TCR CDR3 first-round RT-PCR relied on the HTBI primer set. TCRdb passed the multiplex PCR reads through MiXCR, listing each CDR3 protein once. The table lists about half a million distinct CDR3 sequences, about 20% of them singletons. Material for sequencing was blood. All receptors derive from a woman in her 70s with Graves' ophthalmopathy.

This rearrangement joins TRBV3-2 to TRBJ2-4; the D segment call TRBD1 is taken from the table without a DNA check. TRBV3-2 is tagged as a pseudogene. The CDR3 totals 11 residues. The CDR3 spells CVRVALYIQYF. The CDR3 coding sequence is TGCGTACGGGTCGCCCTGTACATTCAGTACTTC.

This clonotype turned up a few times. The chain links TRBV19 to TRBJ2-2, with D maybe TRBD1 (6 bases). The CDR3 extends over 13 amino acids. The germline gives CDR1 LNHDA, CDR2 SQIVND (reference sequence). V lost 10 bases, J lost 1 base, and 10 bases lay in between. The CDR3 region is CATWDKNTGELFF. Here the CDR3 DNA reads TGTGCCACCTGGGACAAGAACACCGGGGAGCTGTTTTTT.

This clonotype was counted ten times or more. The chain links TRBV6-1 to TRBJ2-3; no definite D call. Germline V CDR1 and CDR2: MNHNS, SASEGT. The CDR3 loop spans 13 amino acids. The ends were cut back, 5 bases at V and 1 base at J, with 7 bases in the middle. CDR3 bases: TGTGCCAGCAGTTACGTCGGCACAGATACGCAGTATTTT. This gives the protein CASSYVGTDTQYF.

The chain links TRBV5-1 to TRBJ2-1; a possible D gene is TRBD2 (5 bases). The CDR3 length is 15 residues. Germline CDR1 reads SGHRS; CDR2 reads YFSETQ. Trimming took off 0 bases at V and 4 bases at J, with 11 bases between the two ends. The CDR3 is CASSLAGWEYNEQFF. The DNA for the CDR3 is TGCGCCAGCAGCTTGGCTGGGTGGGAGTACAATGAGCAGTTCTTC.

This clonotype was counted many times. This chain joins TRBV11-2 and TRBJ2-5; tentatively, D is TRBD1 (6 bases). The CDR3 sequence is 13 residues long. Trimming shortened V by 4 bases and J by 5 bases, and 11 bases separated the two germline ends. Germline CDR1 and CDR2: SGHAT and FQNNGV. The CDR3 here is CASSSGVSETQYF. In DNA form, the CDR3 reads TGTGCCAGCAGCTCAGGGGTTTCGGAGACCCAGTACTTC.

There are many counts of this clonotype. The chain is built from TRBV11-2 and TRBJ2-5; 7 bases map to TRBD2. Germline lookup yields CDR1 SGHAT and CDR2 FQNNGV. V lost 4 bases, J lost 5 bases, and 13 bases stayed unmatched. CDR3 size: 16 residues. CDR3 sequence: CASSSTTTSPAETQYF. In DNA form, the CDR3 reads TGTGCCAGCAGCTCTACCACGACTAGCCCCGCGGAGACCCAGTACTTC.

V usage is TRBV3-1 and J usage is TRBJ2-1, with TRBD2 matching 8 bases. This CDR3 is built from 16 residues. From germline, CDR1 is LGHDT and CDR2 YNNKEL (reference sequence). J gave up 9 bases and V 4 bases, and 14 bases lay outside the gene matches. For the CDR3, the DNA is TGTGCCAGCAGCCCCTGGGGGTCGGGAGGGCCCAGTGAGCAGTTCTTC. Its translation: CASSPWGSGGPSEQFF.

In its sample, this clonotype was seen many times. The rearrangement links TRBV11-2 to TRBJ2-7; possibly TRBD1 for D (6 bases). This CDR3 region has 14 residues. V lost 5 bases to trimming and J lost 3 bases, with 14 bases between them. The V gene's germline CDR1 is SGHAT and CDR2 FQNNGV. The CDR3 DNA sequence: TGTGCCAGCAGCCGCACGACAGGATTCTACGAGCAGTACTTC. Translation: CASSRTTGFYEQYF.

This clonotype was detected only a few times. The chain carries TRBV5-8 and TRBJ2-3, with D uncertain. V lost 2 bases and J 1 base, leaving 8 bases between the germline ends. This CDR3 region has 14 residues. The germline CDR1 and CDR2 sequences are SGHTS and YDEGEE. The CDR3 DNA is TGTGCCAGCAGCTTCCAAGTAGGCACAGATACGCAGTATTTT. Protein sequence: CASSFQVGTDTQYF.

This clonotype was recorded many times. The chain carries TRBV27 and TRBJ2-7; D gene ambiguous. Trimming removed 6 bases from V and 5 bases from J, with 17 bases in between. CDR3 length: 14 residues. The germline V gene has CDR1 MNHEY and CDR2 SMNVEV (reference sequence). CDR3 in amino acids: CASSNDQLPNEQYF. CDR3 in DNA: TGTGCCAGCAGCAACGACCAACTTCCCAACGAGCAGTACTTC.

Ten or more counts support this clonotype. This chain uses TRBV12-3 or TRBV12-4 with TRBJ1-2; weak D call: TRBD1 (6 bases). This CDR3 has 15 residues. Trimming cost V 5 bases and J 8 bases, with 21 bases left between them. CDR3 loop: CASSPQGQGGAGYTF. The DNA for the CDR3 is TGTGCCAGCAGTCCCCAGGGACAAGGAGGAGCAGGCTACACCTTC.

This clonotype was observed a handful of times. The chain couples TRBV10-3 to TRBJ1-2; unclear D gene. V dropped 4 bases and J dropped 3 bases, with 12 bases sitting between them. This CDR3 comprises 14 residues. The V gene's germline CDR1 is ENHRY and CDR2 SYGVKD. CDR3 DNA: TGTGCCATCAGTGGCGGACCTCCGGACTATGGCTACACCTTC. This gives the protein CAISGGPPDYGYTF.

In this sample, this clonotype turned up a few times. The genes are TRBV7-9 and TRBJ1-2, with TRBD1 matching 10 bases. The junction had 5 bases not matched to a gene; V was cut back by 5 bases and J by 5 bases. The CDR3 totals 14 residues. Germline-derived CDR1 and CDR2 are SEHNR and FQNEAQ (reference sequence). CDR3 protein: CASSLRTGGYGYTF. The CDR3 DNA reads as TGTGCCAGCAGCCTCCGGACAGGGGGTTATGGCTACACCTTC.

In this sample, this clonotype turned up many times. The J gene is TRBJ1-1, the V gene TRBV30; weak D call: TRBD1 (5 bases). The CDR3 has 12 amino acids. The germline gives CDR1 GTSNPN, CDR2 SVGIG (reference sequence). The V end lost 2 bases, the J end lost 5 bases, and 9 bases lay between the germline ends. CDR3 protein: CAWSLGTTEAFF. In nucleotides, the CDR3 is TGTGCCTGGAGTTTAGGGACGACTGAAGCTTTCTTT.

This clonotype was counted at least ten times. The rearrangement joins TRBV28 to TRBJ1-1; the D is unclear. V shed 5 bases and J shed 1 base, with 14 bases lying between them. The length of the CDR3 is 15 residues. CDR1 and CDR2 (germline): MDHEN, SYDVKM. The CDR3 DNA reads TGTGCCAGCAGTGGTACGGCACCAAAGAACACTGAAGCTTTCTTT. This gives the protein CASSGTAPKNTEAFF.

J is TRBJ1-2 and V is TRBV5-4; D not certain. CDR1 is SGHNT and CDR2 is YYREEE in the germline V gene (reference sequence). The CDR3 spans 13 residues. V dropped 5 bases and J dropped 5 bases, with 13 bases sitting between them. CDR3 sequence: CASSSPPVYGYTF. The CDR3 DNA is TGTGCCAGCAGTTCCCCACCCGTTTATGGCTACACCTTC. Full variable domain (remainder filled in from reference TRBV5-4 and TRBJ1-2): ETGVTQSPTHLIKTRGQQVTLRCSSQSGHNTVSWYQQALGQGPQFIFQYYREEENGRGNFPPRFSGLQFPNYSSELNVNALELDDSALYLCASSSPPVYGYTFGSGTRLTVV.

In this sample, this clonotype turned up a few times. The chain couples TRBV3-1 to TRBJ2-5; D not certain. This CDR3 has 13 amino acids. Germline values: CDR1 LGHDT, CDR2 YNNKEL (reference sequence). V lost 3 bases, J lost 1 base, and 6 bases lay in between. CDR3 sequence (DNA): TGTGCCAGCAGCCACCGATCCCAAGAGACCCAGTACTTC. Translated: CASSHRSQETQYF.

The rearrangement uses TRBV12-3 or TRBV12-4 and TRBJ2-4, with TRBD2 matching 7 bases. With 5 bases clipped from V and 0 bases from J, the junction kept 13 bases outside the gene matches. The CDR3 spans 18 residues. The CDR3 nucleotides are TGTGCCAGCAGTCAACCACTACTAGCGAGACTAGCCAAAAACATTCAGTACTTC. Protein sequence: CASSQPLLARLAKNIQYF.